This T cell receptor (beta chain) emerged from a study of T cells in Graves' hyperthyroidism and ophthalmopathy. Findings and caveats of the study: Stable hyperthyroidism was separated from ophthalmopathy by a model based on 13 V-J features. Blood shared most expanded thyroid clonotypes above 0.001.

Ophthalmopathy patients all had a Clinical Activity Score of at least 3, a NOSPECS grade of at least 4 and disease under 3 months old. Based on clinical symptoms, serum thyroxine and TRAb, thyroid ultrasound and orbital computed tomography, diagnoses were reached. The sample holds many counts of this clonotype. The antigen is unknown. Germline V CDR1 and CDR2: MDHEN, SYDVKM. The CDR3 length is 16 residues. V was pared by 2 bases and J by 9 bases, with 12 bases of the junction left unmatched. The TCR beta CDR3 regions underwent amplification using RNA transcripts as the source. In the first-round RT-PCR of the TCR CDR3, the HTBI primer set was used. MiXCR was run by TCRdb on the multiplex PCR reads, yielding one entry per CDR3 protein. The sample lists about 640,000 distinct CDR3 sequences; around 21% were seen once.

The TCR sequence derives from a man under 40 with Graves' ophthalmopathy. V usage is TRBV28 and J usage is TRBJ2-3, with 9 bases that match TRBD2. Sequencing was carried out using blood. The CDR3 here is CASSLGFGGRAETQYF. In DNA form, the CDR3 reads TGTGCCAGCAGTTTAGGTTTTGGCGGGAGGGCCGAAACGCAGTATTTT.